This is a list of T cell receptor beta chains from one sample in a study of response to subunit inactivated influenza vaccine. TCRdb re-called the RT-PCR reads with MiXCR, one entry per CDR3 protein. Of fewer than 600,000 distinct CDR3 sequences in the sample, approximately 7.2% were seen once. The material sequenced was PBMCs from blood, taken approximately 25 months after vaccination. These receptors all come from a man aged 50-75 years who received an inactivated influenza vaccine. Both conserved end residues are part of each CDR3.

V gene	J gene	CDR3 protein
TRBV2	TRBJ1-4	CATKGGSDRGTEKLFF
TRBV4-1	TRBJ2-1	CASSPSAAPLHEQFF
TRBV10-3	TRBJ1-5	CAIPTTARNQPQHF
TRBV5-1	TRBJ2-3	CASSLIAGGGTDTQYF
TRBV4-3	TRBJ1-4	CASSQETSGGEKLFF
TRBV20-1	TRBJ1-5	CSARLQGRQPQHF
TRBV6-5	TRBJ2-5	CAVGGAQETQYF
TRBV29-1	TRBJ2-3	CSVVRESDTQYF
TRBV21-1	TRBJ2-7	CASSKGTGQMTYEQYF
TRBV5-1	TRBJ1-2	CASSSDSGYGYTF
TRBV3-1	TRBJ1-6	CASSQLGQGRSSYNSPLHF
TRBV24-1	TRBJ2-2	CATRDTGELFF
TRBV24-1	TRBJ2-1	CATSDPRVRPNEQFF
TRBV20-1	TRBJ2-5	CSASLPVRLRRETQYF
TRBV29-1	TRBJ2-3	CSVESGGAHTQYF
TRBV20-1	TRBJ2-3	CSARDYGRGTDTQYF
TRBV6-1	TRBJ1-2	CASSEQTAPGYTF
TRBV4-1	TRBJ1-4	CASRSGTGARLANEKLFF
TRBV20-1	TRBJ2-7	CSATGTLLSYEQYF
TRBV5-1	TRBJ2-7	CASSGGSTGEQYF
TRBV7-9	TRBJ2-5	CASSPPNTGWGETQYF
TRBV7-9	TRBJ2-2	CASSSGGRNTGELFF
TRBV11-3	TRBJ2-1	CASSPGVGVGEQFF
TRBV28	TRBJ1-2	CASSPPSRGGGYTF
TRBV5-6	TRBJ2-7	CASSPGDAYEQYF
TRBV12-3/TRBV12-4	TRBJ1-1	CASSLEAGRNTEAFF
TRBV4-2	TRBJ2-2	CASTPGGAGELFF
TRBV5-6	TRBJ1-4	CASSYGPGQGYEKLFF
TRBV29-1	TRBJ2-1	CSVGGGFYNEQFF
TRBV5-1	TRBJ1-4	CASSLVGEKLFF
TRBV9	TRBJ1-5	CASSVPQGLWPQHF
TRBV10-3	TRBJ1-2	CAISDGSNYGYTF
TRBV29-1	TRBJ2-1	CSVEGGGTQGFNEQFF
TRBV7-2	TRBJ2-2	CASSRTARHTGELFF
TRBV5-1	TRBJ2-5	CASSLFREQETQYF
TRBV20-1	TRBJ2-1	CSARASGFYNEQFF
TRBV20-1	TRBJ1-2	CSARDRQAAGYTF